This TCR beta chain is from a study of T cells after posttransplantation cyclophosphamide. The table came from immunoSEQ multiplex PCR; TCRdb's copy has only in-frame clones and leaves some out. The sample consists of around 66,000 clones, just over 90% of them appearing once. The CDR3 has 16 amino acids. The V gene end was trimmed by 4 bases and the J gene end by 5 bases; junction bases not matched to a gene: 14. Per germline, CDR1 SGHRS and CDR2 YFSETQ. This chain uses TRBV5-1 with TRBJ2-5, with 7 positions matching TRBD1. The origin of this receptor is a woman in her 30s in good health and a related stem cell transplant donor. Sequenced input: PBMCs. CDR3 in amino acids: CASSPATGARGETQYF. In DNA, the CDR3 is TGCGCCAGCAGCCCGGCCACAGGGGCGAGAGGCGAGACCCAGTACTTC.